The present entry profiles one T cell receptor (beta chain) with its context. The identical CDR3 is also encoded by other nucleotide sequences in the sample. Noted time point: cycle 4 day 1 (C4D1), after about 6 weeks of nivolumab. All patients experienced relapse after autologous stem cell transplantation, and brentuximab vedotin exposure was variable. The CDR3 is 13 amino acids. V shed 0 bases and J shed 5 bases, with 7 bases lying between them. Germline CDR1 is MNHEY and CDR2 is SVGAGI. The sample comes from a study of PD-1 blockade in classical Hodgkin lymphoma. About the research overall: Patients were administered nivolumab (3 mg/kg intravenously) every 2 weeks.

Method: immunoSEQ multiplex PCR; TCRdb's copy keeps in-frame clones and lacks some. The table has more than 85,000 clones, approximately 89% seen once. J is TRBJ1-1 and V is TRBV6-5; D is uncertain. Sample: peripheral blood mononuclear cells (PBMCs), taken before the fourth cycle of nivolumab. This clonotype was sampled from a human donor with classical Hodgkin lymphoma. CDR3 loop: CASSYSGGTEAFF. CDR3 DNA: TGTGCCAGCAGTTACTCGGGAGGAACTGAAGCTTTCTTT.